The clone carrying this T cell receptor beta chain has just a few counts. BIOMED2 TRB-A/B primer pools were used in multiplex TRB PCR. A single record per CDR3 protein comes from TCRdb applying MiXCR to the multiplex PCR reads. The sample records 11,000 to 15,000 distinct CDR3 sequences, less than 35% being singletons. V lost 2 bases to trimming and J lost 0 bases, with 8 bases between them. The CDR3 runs to 16 residues. Germline-derived CDR1 and CDR2 are MNHEY and SVGAGI. These data belong to a study of T and B cells in COVID-19 patients. Blood genomic DNA input for TRB amplification was roughly 230-550 ng.

The TCR was taken from a human donor who had recovered from COVID-19. The specimen sequenced was blood. V is TRBV6-5 and J is TRBJ2-6; no clear D. CDR3 DNA: TGTGCCAGCAGTTACGAACGGATCTCTGGGGCCAACGTCCTGACTTTC. Translated: CASSYERISGANVLTF.